This T cell receptor beta chain was sequenced during a study of graft-versus-host responses after intestinal transplantation (dated by TCRdb to 2020 to 2023). Regarding the complete study: Multivisceral, liver-intestinal, or isolated intestinal transplants were received by the recipients. All recipients received anti-thymocyte globulin induction followed by maintenance tacrolimus and steroids for approximately 3 years. Graft-versus-host and host-versus-graft alloreactive T cell clones were tracked in the graft, circulation and bone marrow after intestinal transplantation using bulk TCR-beta CDR3 sequencing. To identify alloreactive clones, pre-transplant mixed lymphocyte reaction products were sequenced and then compared with unstimulated pre-transplant donor and recipient T cells. Of the roughly 24 intestinal transplant recipients enrolled in the cohort, one of whom was a retransplant, 3 patients without pretransplant specimens were excluded. Donor T cell macrochimerism was defined as a peak of at least 4% donor T cells among recipient peripheral blood mononuclear cells. Rather than going through the commercial service, samples from a few later patients were sequenced in-house on an Illumina MiSeq and processed with MiXCR.

Details on this clone: The antigen it recognizes is unknown. No base quality values were provided; no much bigger clone lies one nucleotide off.

V lost 2 bases and J lost 4 bases, and the count of bases not matched to a germline gene is 7. Spanning cysteine to phenylalanine, the CDR3 consists of 17 amino acids. Solely the CDR3 DNA is kept, with 51 bases framed from the first base. The germline V gene sets CDR1 to SGHNT and CDR2 to YENEEA. Library generation was performed with the immunoSEQ multiplex PCR assay. In most patients, genomic DNA was isolated using the Qiagen DNeasy Blood and Tissue Kit and sent frozen to Adaptive Biotechnologies for TCR sequencing. For most patients, high-throughput TCR-beta CDR3 sequencing of genomic DNA was performed by Adaptive Biotechnologies. The authors' pipeline ran thus. Adaptive's ImmunoSEQ software supplied the TCR sequencing data for 15 to 20 patients, while MiXCR and VDJtools were used to process a few other patients. To correct CD4 versus CD8 sorting errors, any sequence found in both subsets at a frequency ratio below 5:1 was removed. CDR3 nucleotide sequences shared by donor and recipient were removed because the origin of these sequences could not be assigned. To be classed as alloreactive, a clone needed at least 2-fold expansion over unstimulated cells and a minimum CFSE-low frequency of 0.002% (template counts) or 0.001% (read counts). A clone was considered mappable if detected in the sequenced pre-transplant spleen, lymph node, or MLR CFSE-low populations of the donor or recipient. Cumulative frequency of alloreactive clones was calculated as a percentage of all sequences weighted by copy number. In its TCRdb copy, this immuneACCESS table keeps in-frame sequences only and misses some clones. Where compared with another copy, unresolved V genes explain less than half of these, and the others have no known cause. The V and J calls and clone size are taken from that table; D and trimming were inferred from the DNA. This sample lists roughly 90,000 clones; about 88% were detected once. The top ten clonotypes cover roughly 0.3% of the sample.

What the work shows at the level of the full study, not this receptor alone: The conclusions were limited by the relatively low number and heterogeneity of the intestinal transplant patients. Peak levels of circulating GvH clones were associated with declines in HvG clones early after transplant. High GvH to HvG T cell clonal ratios were observed in the allografts of patients with donor T cell macrochimerism. GvH clones turned up in recipient bone marrow, with some appearing earlier in ileal mucosa or blood, a pattern consistent with an intestinal mucosal origin.

The sample's time point label, in plain terms: cells obtained before transplantation from donor or recipient. CD3+CD4+ and CD3+CD8+ populations were FACS-sorted from unstimulated pre-transplant donor and recipient cells taken from spleen or lymph nodes. The sequence was collected from a human donor who was the organ donor for an intestinal transplant. Material: unstimulated CD4+ T cells sorted from spleen or lymph node cells, obtained before transplant. The chain joins TRBV11-3 to TRBJ2-5, and TRBD2 matches 13 of the central bases. The CDR3 protein sequence reads: CASSLTSGGASRETQYF. The nucleotide sequence reads TGTGCCAGCAGCTTAACTAGCGGGGGGGCCTCGCGAGAGACCCAGTACTTC.